This section outlines one TCR beta chain sequence together with its context. The sample is drawn from a study of blood T cell repertoires in COVID-19. Study as a whole: The cDNA or gDNA used as material had been derived from T cells, B-cell-depleted T cells, or PBMCs.

Per germline, CDR1 LNHDA and CDR2 SQIVND (reference sequence). Trimming removed 8 bases at V and 6 bases at J, with 8 bases between. CDR3 length: 11 residues. Original analysis: The assay estimated nucleated cells by amplifying reference gene primers. Repertoires were generated with immunoSEQ multiplex PCR, while TCRdb's copy carries only in-frame clones and drops some. That table supplies the V and J calls and clone size; D and trimming were determined from the DNA. The data hold about 46,000 clones, with about 88% observed a single time. This receptor was taken from a man between 50 and 59 years old with active COVID-19. The genes are TRBV19 and TRBJ2-1; D ambiguous. Sequenced: peripheral blood. Here the CDR3 DNA reads TGTGCCAGTTACCTAGGCAATGAGCAGTTCTTC. It is translated as CASYLGNEQFF.